This T cell receptor beta chain was found in a study of vaccination and CD4 T cells after COVID-19. Looking at the study overall: Post-COVID specimens were obtained a median 101 days after diagnosis (range 35 to 161). Overall study results and limits: Within convalescent individuals, 304 out of 307 vaccine-specific clones proved to be spike mono-reactive.

Germline loops: CDR1 KGHDR, CDR2 SFDVKD. V was pared by 8 bases and J by 7 bases, with 13 bases between. This CDR3 spans 12 amino acids. Sample treatment: approximately 11-day PBMC culture with coronavirus spike peptide pools or control peptides (ViraFEST assay). The unexposed donor provided CD4+ T cells, which were taken before the COVID-19 pandemic (2011-2018). Once peptide pools had expanded antigen-specific T cells, ViraFEST sequenced TCRs. As to this clonotype: No antigen is known for it.

The Oncomine TCR Beta short-read assay was what sequenced the DNA obtained from cultured CD4+ T cells. MiXCR, run by TCRdb on the PCR reads, gives a single entry per CDR3 protein. The profile shows thousands of distinct CDR3 sequences, roughly 34% of them singletons. The receptor comes from a human donor in good health. The rearrangement joins TRBV24-1 to TRBJ1-1; D possibly corresponds to TRBD1 (6 bases). What was sequenced was CD4+ T cells from blood, cultured in vitro. For the CDR3, the DNA is TGTGCCACCAAAGGGGGGGGGTTTGAAGCTTTCTTT. Amino acids: CATKGGGFEAFF.